The 17 T cell receptor beta chains reported below all come from one sample, sequenced in a study of blood T cell repertoires in COVID-19. TCRdb's table, derived via immunoSEQ multiplex PCR, lists solely in-frame clones and lacks some. Counted here are roughly 100,000 clones, about four fifths occurring once; the ten biggest clones make up 3.3%. Sequencing input: peripheral blood. The receptors stem from a woman older than 75 with active or convalescent COVID-19.

With respect to this clone: This same CDR3 is encoded by further DNA sequences in the sample. The rearrangement joins TRBV18 to TRBJ1-3, with 7 bases aligning to TRBD1. Unmatched junction bases numbered 6, after V lost 6 bases and J lost 7 bases. CDR3 size: 13 residues. Germline CDR1 is KGHSH and CDR2 is LQKENI. CDR3 bases: TGTGCCAGCTCTCCCTCAGGGGGGAACACCATATATTTT. Protein product: CASSPSGGNTIYF.

This chain links TRBV6-5 with TRBJ2-3, with no clear D. The CDR3 runs 13 residues. The germline V gene has CDR1 MNHEY and CDR2 SVGAGI. The V end was cut by 2 bases, the J end by 2 bases, with 5 bases between. The CDR3 DNA is TGTGCCAGCAGTTACGGGCACACAGATACGCAGTATTTT. Its translation is CASSYGHTDTQYF.

The V gene is TRBV11-2, the J gene TRBJ1-1; 8 positions match TRBD1. V shed 2 bases, J shed 1 base, and the junction held 0 bases outside the gene matches. The V gene's germline CDR1 is SGHAT and CDR2 FQNNGV. The length of the CDR3 is 14 residues. CDR3 sequence reads: CASSLQGANTEAFF. The CDR3 coding sequence is TGTGCCAGCAGCTTACAGGGGGCGAACACTGAAGCTTTCTTT.

The chain is built from TRBV5-6 and TRBJ1-4; 7 nucleotides agree with TRBD1. From germline, CDR1 is SGHDT and CDR2 YYEEEE. The CDR3 loop spans 14 amino acids. V was pared by 2 bases and J by 5 bases, with 3 bases of the junction left unmatched. CDR3 protein: CASSFKTGNEKLFF. DNA of the CDR3: TGTGCCAGCAGCTTCAAGACAGGGAATGAAAAACTGTTTTTT.

The chain joins TRBV2 to TRBJ1-1; D may be TRBD1 (5 bases). The CDR3 sequence is 13 residues long. The germline V gene has CDR1 SNHLY and CDR2 FYNNEI. V lost 5 bases, J lost 1 base, and 8 bases lay in between. For the CDR3, the DNA is TGTGCCAGCAGTTCTCAGGGGAACACTGAAGCTTTCTTT. This gives the protein CASSSQGNTEAFF.

The genes are TRBV19 and TRBJ1-6, with 7 bases identical to TRBD1. This CDR3 spans 16 amino acids. Germline trimming cut 5 bases from V and 7 bases from J; bases unmatched to any gene: 11. The germline gives CDR1 LNHDA, CDR2 SQIVND (reference sequence). The CDR3 here is CASSALIGTENSPLHF. The CDR3 nucleotides are TGTGCCAGTAGTGCCCTGATCGGGACAGAAAATTCACCCCTCCACTTT.

The chain combines TRBV28 with TRBJ2-7; D is perhaps TRBD2 (5 bases). The CDR3 loop spans 12 amino acids. Trimming left V 6 bases short and J 4 bases short, with 10 bases between. CDR1 and CDR2 (germline): MDHEN, SYDVKM. CDR3 region: CASREADYEQYF. In DNA, the CDR3 is TGTGCCAGCAGGGAAGCGGATTACGAGCAGTACTTC.

The rearrangement links TRBV5-1 to TRBJ2-1; TRBD2 aligns across 10 bases. Germline values: CDR1 SGHRS, CDR2 YFSETQ. The V and J ends lost 0 bases and 6 bases, in that order; junction bases with no gene match: 6. The CDR3 has 16 amino acids. The CDR3 DNA reads as TGCGCCAGCAGCTTGGCGCCTAGCGGGGGAGGCAATGAGCAGTTCTTC. Translation: CASSLAPSGGGNEQFF.

V and J are TRBV19 and TRBJ1-6; 9 bases are a match to TRBD1. Germline assignment: CDR1 LNHDA and CDR2 SQIVND (reference sequence). V gave up 4 bases and J gave up 10 bases; unmatched junction bases: 2. CDR3 length equals 13 residues. Written as DNA, the CDR3 is TGTGCCAGTAGTACGACAGGGGGATCACCCCTCCACTTT. Translating gives CASSTTGGSPLHF.

This clone showed up just a few times. The genes are TRBV7-9 and TRBJ2-7; tentative D call: TRBD2 (5 bases). V dropped 2 bases and J dropped 7 bases, with 12 bases sitting between them. Per germline, CDR1 SEHNR and CDR2 FQNEAQ (reference sequence). CDR3 length equals 13 residues. CDR3 sequence reads: CASSLLVSGEQYF. The CDR3 DNA follows: TGTGCCAGCAGCTTATTGGTGTCGGGGGAGCAGTACTTC.

The chain couples TRBV4-1 to TRBJ2-3; 8 bases match TRBD2. Germline trimming cut 2 bases from V and 6 bases from J; bases unmatched to any gene: 13. The CDR3 has 17 residues. Germline V gene lookup returns CDR1 MGHRA and CDR2 YSYEKL. The CDR3 DNA is TGCGCCAGCAGCCAATATTTTAGCGGGGCGCGAAGGGATACGCAGTATTTT. Its translation is CASSQYFSGARRDTQYF.

V and J are TRBV19 and TRBJ2-1, with 7 bases identical to TRBD2. V lost 6 bases to trimming and J lost 4 bases; unmatched junction nucleotides: 9. This CDR3 is built from 15 residues. The germline V gene encodes CDR1 LNHDA and CDR2 SQIVND (reference sequence). The CDR3 loop reads CASSSLAKQYNEQFF. The DNA of the CDR3 is TGTGCCAGTAGCTCACTAGCGAAACAATACAATGAGCAGTTCTTC.

This clone was recorded only once. CDR3 nucleotides: TGTGCCAGCAGCCGAAACCGGGACTCCTATAATTCACCCCTCCACTTT. It yields the protein CASSRNRDSYNSPLHF. The gene calls are TRBV5-8 and TRBJ1-6; D is uncertain. Trimming took 4 bases from V and 0 from J, leaving 11 bases between them. CDR3 length equals 16 residues. CDR1 and CDR2 (germline): SGHTS, YDEGEE.

The V call is TRBV28, the J call TRBJ1-4; D is possibly TRBD1 (6 bases). The V and J ends lost 7 bases and 5 bases respectively, with 20 bases between them. The CDR3 has 16 residues. Germline V lookup: CDR1 MDHEN, CDR2 SYDVKM. The CDR3: CASKGGNRARNEKLFF. The CDR3 DNA follows: TGTGCCAGCAAGGGGGGGAACAGGGCTCGGAATGAAAAACTGTTTTTT.

The chain is built from TRBV7-9 and TRBJ1-1; the match to TRBD1 covers 7 bases. Trimming at V came to 1 base and at J to 1 base, leaving 3 bases not matched to a gene. Germline CDR1 is SEHNR and CDR2 is FQNEAQ (reference sequence). This CDR3 contains 15 residues. The CDR3 region is CASSLEGAGNTEAFF. The CDR3 nucleotides read TGTGCCAGCAGCTTAGAGGGGGCCGGGAACACTGAAGCTTTCTTT.

The chain has TRBV15 and TRBJ1-5, with unresolved D. CDR1 is LNHNV, CDR2 YYDKDF, per germline (reference sequence). This CDR3 has 15 residues. Trimming pared 4 bases from V and 5 bases from J, leaving 15 bases between. CDR3 in amino acids: CATSTPGVPDQPQHF. The CDR3 DNA sequence: TGTGCCACCAGCACCCCCGGGGTGCCCGATCAGCCCCAGCATTTT.

V is TRBV5-6 and J is TRBJ2-1; the match to TRBD2 covers 11 bases. CDR1 SGHDT and CDR2 YYEEEE come from the germline V gene. V was clipped by 2 bases and J by 6 bases; unmatched bases: 4. This CDR3 comprises 15 residues. CDR3 amino acids: CASSLPGLAANEQFF. In DNA form, the CDR3 reads TGTGCCAGCAGCTTACCGGGACTAGCGGCCAATGAGCAGTTCTTC.